This is a list of T cell receptor beta chains from one sample in a study of Graves' ophthalmopathy and Graves' hyperthyroidism. MiXCR, run by TCRdb on the multiplex PCR reads, gives a single entry per CDR3 protein. The sample consists of about 1.2 million distinct CDR3 sequences, about 38% of them appearing once. Specimen: peripheral blood or thyroid tissue (not recorded which). The receptor source for this set is an adult man with Graves' hyperthyroidism. CDR3s include the opening cysteine and the closing phenylalanine or tryptophan. The order of the fields is J gene, D gene, V gene, clone size, CDR3 DNA, CDR3 protein. A D gene is named only where the DNA matches it firmly. Rows give clone size only sometimes, using once, few, many, or a class for an expanded clone.

j_gene: TRBJ2-2
d_gene: NA
v_gene: TRBV10-3
abundance: many
CDR3nt: TGTGCCATCAGTGACACCGGGGAGCTGTTTTTT
CDR3aa: CAISDTGELFF

j_gene: TRBJ1-1
d_gene: TRBD1
v_gene: TRBV20-1
abundance: few
CDR3nt: TGCAGTGCTAGAGATAGACAGGGACCCACGAACACTGAAGCTTTCTTT
CDR3aa: CSARDRQGPTNTEAFF

j_gene: TRBJ2-7
d_gene: NA
v_gene: TRBV7-9
abundance: NA
CDR3nt: TGTGCCAGCAGCGAAAAATTTAAGGGACGTCGGGAGCAGTACTTC
CDR3aa: CASSEKFKGRREQYF

j_gene: TRBJ2-5
d_gene: NA
v_gene: TRBV20-1
abundance: many
CDR3nt: TGCAGTGCTCACACCCGGAGGAGGGGAACCGCCGGGACCCAGTACTTC
CDR3aa: CSAHTRRRGTAGTQYF

j_gene: TRBJ1-1
d_gene: NA
v_gene: TRBV29-1
abundance: many
CDR3nt: TGCAGCGTTCGGGGGGGCCCTGAAGCTTTCTTT
CDR3aa: CSVRGGPEAFF

j_gene: TRBJ2-5
d_gene: TRBD2
v_gene: TRBV7-9
abundance: few
CDR3nt: TGTGCCAGCAGCCAAGATCCGGCTAGCGGGATGGAGACCCAGTACTTC
CDR3aa: CASSQDPASGMETQYF

j_gene: TRBJ2-5
d_gene: NA
v_gene: TRBV4-1
abundance: NA
CDR3nt: TGCGCCAGCAGCCAAGACTCGACAGGAGACTACCAAGAGACCCAGTACTTC
CDR3aa: CASSQDSTGDYQETQYF

j_gene: TRBJ2-5
d_gene: NA
v_gene: TRBV7-2
abundance: many
CDR3nt: TGTGCCAGCACCTCGAAGGAGACCCAGTACTTC
CDR3aa: CASTSKETQYF

j_gene: TRBJ2-7
d_gene: NA
v_gene: TRBV5-5
abundance: many
CDR3nt: TGTGCCAGCAGCGTGGGGACGGAGACCTACGAGCAGTACTTC
CDR3aa: CASSVGTETYEQYF

j_gene: TRBJ1-2
d_gene: TRBD1
v_gene: TRBV15
abundance: many
CDR3nt: TGTGCCACCAGCAGAGATGCCCCCCGGGACAGGGACATTGACTATGGCTACACCTTC
CDR3aa: CATSRDAPRDRDIDYGYTF

j_gene: TRBJ2-5
d_gene: TRBD2
v_gene: TRBV5-8
abundance: few
CDR3nt: TGTGCCAGCAGCTTGGAGCGGGGGCGGCAAGAGACCCAGTACTTC
CDR3aa: CASSLERGRQETQYF

j_gene: TRBJ1-1
d_gene: NA
v_gene: TRBV7-2
abundance: many
CDR3nt: TGTGCCAGCAGCTTACCTTTGACGGGCGCTGAAGCTTTCTTT
CDR3aa: CASSLPLTGAEAFF

j_gene: TRBJ1-2
d_gene: TRBD1
v_gene: TRBV10-2
abundance: few
CDR3nt: TGCGCCAGCAAAGACCCGGGACAGGATGGCTACACCTTC
CDR3aa: CASKDPGQDGYTF

j_gene: TRBJ1-5
d_gene: TRBD1
v_gene: TRBV29-1
abundance: NA
CDR3nt: TGCAGCGTTGAGTTGGGACAGGTCAATCAGCCCCAGCATTTT
CDR3aa: CSVELGQVNQPQHF

j_gene: TRBJ2-5
d_gene: TRBD2
v_gene: TRBV20-1
abundance: many
CDR3nt: TGCAGTCCCGGACTAGCGGGAGATGGGTACTTC
CDR3aa: CSPGLAGDGYF

j_gene: TRBJ2-5
d_gene: TRBD1
v_gene: TRBV7-2
abundance: many
CDR3nt: TGTGCCAGCAGCTCGCGCGGGACAGGTCAAGAGACCCAGTACTTC
CDR3aa: CASSSRGTGQETQYF

j_gene: TRBJ1-1
d_gene: NA
v_gene: TRBV10-3
abundance: few
CDR3nt: TGTGCCAGCAGTTCCAGGGGCCCTGTAAGTGAAGCTTTCTTT
CDR3aa: CASSSRGPVSEAFF

j_gene: TRBJ2-7
d_gene: TRBD2
v_gene: TRBV19
abundance: NA
CDR3nt: TGTGCCAGTAGTACGAAGACTAGCGGGGGTCCTTCCTACGAGCAGTACTTC
CDR3aa: CASSTKTSGGPSYEQYF

j_gene: TRBJ2-7
d_gene: TRBD2
v_gene: TRBV20-1
abundance: few
CDR3nt: TGCAGTGCTAGATCATATAGCGGGAGCGTCGAGCAGTACTTC
CDR3aa: CSARSYSGSVEQYF

j_gene: TRBJ1-3
d_gene: TRBD1
v_gene: TRBV29-1
abundance: NA
CDR3nt: TGCAGCGTTGACAGGGGGCTGGGCACTGGAAACACCATATATTTT
CDR3aa: CSVDRGLGTGNTIYF

j_gene: TRBJ2-5
d_gene: NA
v_gene: TRBV19
abundance: once
CDR3nt: TGTGCCAGTAGTATAGGGAGGCAGTACTTC
CDR3aa: CASSIGRQYF

j_gene: TRBJ2-7
d_gene: TRBD1
v_gene: TRBV25-1
abundance: many
CDR3nt: TGTGCCAGCAGTGGGGGGACAGGGCCCTACGAGCAGTACTTC
CDR3aa: CASSGGTGPYEQYF

j_gene: TRBJ2-2
d_gene: TRBD1
v_gene: TRBV11-3
abundance: NA
CDR3nt: TGTGCCAGCAGCCCCACAGGGGAAGGGGTCACCGGGGAGCTGTTTTTT
CDR3aa: CASSPTGEGVTGELFF

j_gene: TRBJ1-2
d_gene: TRBD1
v_gene: TRBV29-1
abundance: NA
CDR3nt: TGCAGCGTTGGTTCCGAGGACAGGGCCGGGGGCTACACCTTC
CDR3aa: CSVGSEDRAGGYTF

j_gene: TRBJ2-5
d_gene: TRBD2
v_gene: TRBV7-6
abundance: NA
CDR3nt: TGTGCCAGCAGCTTTTCTAGCGGGAGGGCCGGGTTGGAGACCCAGTACTTC
CDR3aa: CASSFSSGRAGLETQYF

j_gene: TRBJ1-2
d_gene: NA
v_gene: TRBV9
abundance: NA
CDR3nt: TGTGCCAGCAGCGGGGGGAGCCGGGGTGACACCTTC
CDR3aa: CASSGGSRGDTF

j_gene: TRBJ2-2
d_gene: NA
v_gene: TRBV24-1
abundance: NA
CDR3nt: TGTGCCACCAGTGCTGGGGGGCGCGGCACCGGGGAGCTGTTTTTT
CDR3aa: CATSAGGRGTGELFF

j_gene: TRBJ2-5
d_gene: TRBD2
v_gene: TRBV7-7
abundance: many
CDR3nt: TGTGCCAGCAGCTTAGTCGGGACTAGCGAGGAAGGGACCCAGTACTTC
CDR3aa: CASSLVGTSEEGTQYF

j_gene: TRBJ1-1
d_gene: NA
v_gene: TRBV7-9
abundance: many
CDR3nt: TGTGCCAGCAGTCTCCGGGGGGACACTGAAGCTTTCTTT
CDR3aa: CASSLRGDTEAFF

j_gene: TRBJ1-4
d_gene: NA
v_gene: TRBV20-1
abundance: many
CDR3nt: TGCAGTGCTACTCACCTACAGGGTGTAGTTTTT
CDR3aa: CSATHLQGVVF

j_gene: TRBJ1-5
d_gene: TRBD1
v_gene: TRBV20-1
abundance: many
CDR3nt: TGCAGTGCTAAGGGACAGGGAGACTATCAGCCCCAGCATTTT
CDR3aa: CSAKGQGDYQPQHF

j_gene: TRBJ2-7
d_gene: NA
v_gene: TRBV28
abundance: NA
CDR3nt: TGTGCCAGCGGGCTGAGGCGCGAGCAGTACTTC
CDR3aa: CASGLRREQYF

j_gene: TRBJ1-2
d_gene: NA
v_gene: TRBV7-2
abundance: few
CDR3nt: TGTGCCAGCAGCGGAAAATCGTTCGGCTACACCTTC
CDR3aa: CASSGKSFGYTF

j_gene: TRBJ1-5
d_gene: NA
v_gene: TRBV24-1
abundance: NA
CDR3nt: TGTGCCACCAGTGATGGGGGGCATCAGCCCCAGCATTTT
CDR3aa: CATSDGGHQPQHF

j_gene: TRBJ2-5
d_gene: NA
v_gene: TRBV12-3/TRBV12-4
abundance: NA
CDR3nt: TGTGCCAGCAGCTTGACTTTAGAGAGGTTAGAGACCCAGTACTTC
CDR3aa: CASSLTLERLETQYF

j_gene: TRBJ1-1
d_gene: NA
v_gene: TRBV4-1
abundance: many
CDR3nt: TGCGCCAGCAGCCGGCATGCAGGGAACACTGAAGCTTTCTTT
CDR3aa: CASSRHAGNTEAFF

j_gene: TRBJ1-6
d_gene: NA
v_gene: TRBV20-1
abundance: NA
CDR3nt: TGCAGTGCTGGCCAAACAGGGAATGTTGGTTCACCCCTCCACTTT
CDR3aa: CSAGQTGNVGSPLHF

j_gene: TRBJ2-2
d_gene: NA
v_gene: TRBV2
abundance: many
CDR3nt: TGTGCCAGCAGTGAATCTAGCGCCGGGGAGCTGTTTTTT
CDR3aa: CASSESSAGELFF

j_gene: TRBJ2-7
d_gene: NA
v_gene: TRBV15
abundance: many
CDR3nt: TGTGCCACCCGGTTTGGAGGAGCCTCCTACGAGCAGTACTTC
CDR3aa: CATRFGGASYEQYF

j_gene: TRBJ2-2
d_gene: NA
v_gene: TRBV6-5
abundance: NA
CDR3nt: TGTGCGACTTCCCGCAGGCGGTTGGCCGGGGAGCTGTTTTTT
CDR3aa: CATSRRRLAGELFF